This T cell receptor beta chain was recorded in a study of T cells after yellow fever vaccination. MiXCR, run by TCRdb on the 5' RACE reads, gives a single entry per CDR3 protein. Among more than 200,000 distinct CDR3 sequences listed, roughly 4% were seen once. This clonotype was picked up many times. V lost 5 bases to trimming and J lost 4 bases, with 11 bases between them. Germline CDR1 is SGHTA and CDR2 is FQGNSA. CDR3 length: 13 residues. The clonotype was recovered from a man in his late teens or twenties who received the YFV17D yellow fever vaccine. The sequencing used PBMCs, collected 15 days after the yellow fever booster vaccination. This chain links TRBV7-2 with TRBJ1-1; no reliable D call. CDR3 in amino acids: CASSRPGSTEAFF. The CDR3, as DNA: TGTGCCAGCAGCCGACCTGGTAGCACTGAAGCTTTCTTT.